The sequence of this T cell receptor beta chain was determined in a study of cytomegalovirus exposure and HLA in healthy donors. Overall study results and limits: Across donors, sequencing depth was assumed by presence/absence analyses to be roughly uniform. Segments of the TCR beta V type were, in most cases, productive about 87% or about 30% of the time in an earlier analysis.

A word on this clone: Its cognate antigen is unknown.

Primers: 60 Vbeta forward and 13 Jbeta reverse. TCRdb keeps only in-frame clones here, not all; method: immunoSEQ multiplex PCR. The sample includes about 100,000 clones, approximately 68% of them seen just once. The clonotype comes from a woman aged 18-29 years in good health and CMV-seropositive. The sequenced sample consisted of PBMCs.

CDR3 sequence: CASSQDRQGGNGELFF. CDR3 coding DNA: TGCGCCAGCAGCCAAGATCGGCAGGGGGGTAACGGGGAGCTGTTTTTT. The V and J genes are TRBV4-3 and TRBJ2-2; D is possibly TRBD1 (7 bases). Looked up from germline, CDR1 is LGHNA and CDR2 is YSLEER. V was pared by 0 bases and J by 7 bases, with 15 bases between. The CDR3 has 16 residues.